The 32 T cell receptor beta chains in this list originate from one sample, sequenced in a study of CD8+CD57+ T cells in acquired aplastic anemia. Template material for TCR beta VDJ and CDR3 profiling consisted of genomic DNA. TCRdb fed the reads into MiXCR, producing one record per CDR3 protein. The top ten hold around a sixth of the sample, which has about 190,000 distinct CDR3 sequences, roughly half seen once. The sequencing sample was made of sorted CD4+, CD8+, or CD8+CD57+ T cells (not recorded which) from PBMCs. These receptors originate from a human donor in good health, serving as a control.

The chain recombines TRBV20-1 with TRBJ2-5, with D hard to call. V was shortened by 0 bases and J by 3 bases, with 11 bases between the two germline ends. CDR3 length: 14 amino acids. In germline, CDR1 is DFQATT, CDR2 SNEGSKA (reference sequence). The CDR3 loop reads CSARDALVEETQYF. In DNA form, the CDR3 reads TGCAGTGCTAGAGATGCCCTAGTTGAAGAGACCCAGTACTTC.

This chain connects TRBV5-5 to TRBJ1-4; possible D gene TRBD1, 6 bases. This CDR3 has 14 amino acids. V was trimmed by 7 bases and J by 5 bases, leaving 15 bases between them. Germline V gene sequence: CDR1 SGHKS, CDR2 YYEKEE (reference sequence). The chain's CDR3 is CASSSGVRNEKLFF. Written as DNA, the CDR3 is TGTGCCAGCTCATCAGGGGTTCGAAATGAAAAACTGTTTTTT.

This clonotype was detected many times. The chain links TRBV7-3 to TRBJ2-6; D perhaps matches TRBD1 (5 bases). The CDR3 runs 15 residues. CDR1 is SGHTA and CDR2 is FQGTGA in the germline V gene. Trimming removed 2 bases at V and 3 bases at J, with 8 bases between. CDR3 in amino acids: CASSLQGDGANVLTF. As DNA, the CDR3 is TGTGCCAGCAGCTTACAAGGGGATGGGGCCAACGTCCTGACTTTC.

The chain employs TRBV12-3 or TRBV12-4 and TRBJ2-5, with TRBD1 as a possible D gene (6 bases). The CDR3 loop spans 12 amino acids. The ends were cut back, 6 bases at V and 5 bases at J, with 10 bases in the middle. Written as DNA, the CDR3 is TGTGCCAGCAGGCAGGGGTGGGAGACCCAGTACTTC. Its protein is CASRQGWETQYF.

This clonotype was counted many times. The rearrangement joins TRBV6-2 or TRBV6-3 to TRBJ2-3; 7 bases agree with TRBD2. CDR3 size: 15 residues. Germline loops: CDR1 MNHEY, CDR2 SVGEGT. V lost 1 base and J lost 5; bases outside the gene matches: 6. The CDR3 nucleotides read TGTGCCAGCAGTTACTGGGGTTTAGCGGGAGATACGCAGTATTTT. The encoded protein is CASSYWGLAGDTQYF.

This clonotype was seen at least ten times. The rearrangement joins TRBV15 to TRBJ1-1, with D uncertain. The V and J ends lost 0 bases and 11 bases respectively, with 16 bases between them. The length of the CDR3 is 14 residues. Germline lookup yields CDR1 LNHNV and CDR2 YYDKDF (reference sequence). As DNA, the CDR3 is TGTGCCACCAGCAGAGATAGGTCCCTTCGGCTGGCTTTCTTT. This encodes CATSRDRSLRLAFF. The full variable domain, rest sourced from reference TRBV15 and TRBJ1-1, is DAMVIQNPRYQVTQFGKPVTLSCSQTLNHNVMYWYQQKSSQAPKLLFHYYDKDFNNEADTPDNFQSRRPNTSFCFLDIRSPGLGDTAMYLCATSRDRSLRLAFFGQGTRLTVV.

This clonotype was counted at least ten times. A junction boundary mismatches the germline segment, possibly from a read error. This sequence joins TRBV5-1 and TRBJ2-3; 8 bases map to TRBD1. The CDR3 spans 15 residues. Germline loops: CDR1 SGHRS, CDR2 YFSETQ. The CDR3 DNA follows: TGTGCCAGCAGTTTGGGGACAGGCAACACAGATACGCAGTATTTT. Residues: CASSLGTGNTDTQYF.

This chain joins TRBV9 and TRBJ2-3; 10 positions agree with TRBD1. The junction had 16 bases not matched to a gene; V was cut back by 0 bases and J by 6 bases. The CDR3 length is 19 residues. CDR1 is SGDLS and CDR2 is YYNGEE in the germline V gene. DNA for the CDR3: TGTGCCAGCAGCGTAGAGGGGACAGGGGACAACAGCCCGGGCGATACGCAGTATTTT. It codes for CASSVEGTGDNSPGDTQYF.

This chain connects TRBV10-3 to TRBJ2-7, with TRBD1 as a possible D gene (5 bases). Trimming shortened V by 3 bases and J by 1 base, and 13 bases separated the two germline ends. Germline CDR1 ENHRY, CDR2 SYGVKD. The CDR3 has 15 amino acids. DNA for the CDR3: TGTGCCATCAGTGAAGGGGAAACTTATTCCTACGAGCAGTACTTC. This sequence encodes CAISEGETYSYEQYF.

The chain combines TRBV20-1 with TRBJ2-7, with D possibly being TRBD1 or TRBD2 (5 bases each). This CDR3 spans 12 amino acids. The germline V gene has CDR1 DFQATT and CDR2 SNEGSKA (reference sequence). The ends were cut back, 4 bases at V and 0 bases at J, with 7 bases in the middle. CDR3 sequence reads: CSATGGSYEQYF. DNA for the CDR3: TGCAGTGCTACTGGGGGCTCCTACGAGCAGTACTTC.

The chain has TRBV15 and TRBJ1-1; the match to TRBD1 covers 7 bases. CDR3 length: 15 residues. The junction had 6 bases not matched to a gene; V was cut back by 1 base and J by 4 bases. From germline, CDR1 is LNHNV and CDR2 YYDKDF (reference sequence). The DNA for the CDR3 is TGTGCCACCAGCAGAGGCCGACAGGGTTCCACTGAAGCTTTCTTT. As protein: CATSRGRQGSTEAFF.

The table lists this clonotype with a count of one. V gene TRBV20-1 combines with J gene TRBJ2-7; 8 nucleotides line up with TRBD1. Germline loops: CDR1 DFQATT, CDR2 SNEGSKA (reference sequence). The CDR3 consists of 15 residues. With V trimmed by 6 bases and J by 2 bases, 12 bases remained unmatched. The CDR3 DNA reads TGCAGTGCACATTCCGACCAGGGGGCACCCTACGAGCAGTACTTC. The encoded protein is CSAHSDQGAPYEQYF.

The V call is TRBV7-2, the J call TRBJ2-1; no reliable D call. Germline V gene data show CDR1 as SGHTA and CDR2 as FQGNSA. The CDR3 sequence is 11 residues long. The V gene lost 4 bases and the J gene lost 8 bases, with 6 bases spanning the gap. The chain's CDR3 is CASSSMDEQFF. The CDR3 region has the DNA TGTGCCAGCAGCTCAATGGATGAGCAGTTCTTC.

This clonotype was seen once. This CDR3 fails to terminate in the conserved phenylalanine or tryptophan, so it likely reflects a read error. Because the CDR3's place on the DNA is in doubt, the DNA is left out and the CDR3 is given as listed by TCRdb. The rearrangement joins TRBV7-2 to TRBJ1-6. The CDR3 region is 8 residues in length, termini included. Germline CDR1 SGHTA, CDR2 FQGNSA. CDR3 sequence: CASSLVDP.

The J gene is TRBJ2-5, the V gene TRBV7-9; 8 bases line up with TRBD1. CDR3 size: 14 residues. After removal of 5 bases from V and 3 bases from J, the junction contained 5 bases not matched to a gene. Germline loops: CDR1 SEHNR, CDR2 FQNEAQ (reference sequence). The CDR3 sequence is CASSTPTGEETQYF. CDR3 DNA sequence: TGTGCCAGCAGCACCCCGACAGGGGAAGAGACCCAGTACTTC.

About this clonotype: At one end, the junction sequence differs from germline, possibly due to a read error. This chain links TRBV6-2 or TRBV6-3 with TRBJ2-1, with TRBD1 as a possible D gene (6 bases). This CDR3 region has 13 residues. Germline lookup yields CDR1 MNHEY and CDR2 SVGEGT. CDR3 residues: CASRDTQKSEQFF. CDR3 coding DNA: TGCGCCAGCAGGGACACCCAGAAGAGTGAGCAGTTCTTC.

This clonotype was observed a single time. One junction end disagrees with the germline gene, perhaps due to a read error. The chain is built from TRBV6-5 and TRBJ2-3; D possibly corresponds to TRBD2 (6 bases). Germline assignment: CDR1 MNHEY and CDR2 SVGAGI. This CDR3 has 16 residues. CDR3 in amino acids: CASSYPPEGRTDTQYF. The CDR3 DNA follows: TGTGCCAGCAGTTATCCCCCGGAGGGGCGCACAGATACGCAATATTTT.

The chain carries TRBV7-8 and TRBJ2-7; 7 positions agree with TRBD2. This CDR3 is 14 amino acids long. The germline gives CDR1 SGHVS, CDR2 FQNEAQ. After removal of 5 bases from V and 5 bases from J, the junction contained 9 bases not matched to a gene. CDR3 in amino acids: CASSRGLETNEQYF. In nucleotides, the CDR3 is TGTGCCAGCAGCCGTGGACTAGAGACTAACGAGCAGTACTTC.

This chain's CDR3 is CASSQPGQGDRTEAFF. DNA of the CDR3: TGCGCCAGCAGCCAACCAGGACAGGGGGATCGCACTGAAGCTTTCTTT. This sequence joins TRBV4-1 and TRBJ1-1; 10 nucleotides line up with TRBD1. CDR3 size: 16 residues. The V segment lost 2 bases and the J segment 4 bases; nucleotides outside the gene matches: 7. Germline V gene data show CDR1 as MGHRA and CDR2 as YSYEKL.

Points on this clonotype: One end of the junction is discordant with germline, which a read error may explain. The CDR3 DNA reads TGTGCTAGCAGCAGGTTGCAGGGGGAAGCTTTCTTT. Its protein is CASSRLQGEAFF. V usage is TRBV7-6 and J usage is TRBJ1-1, with D tentatively TRBD1 (6 bases). From germline, CDR1 is SGHVS and CDR2 FNYEAQ. The CDR3 has 12 amino acids.

In its sample, this clonotype was seen many times. The gene calls are TRBV11-2 and TRBJ1-2, with D unclear. The CDR3 has 11 amino acids. The V end was cut by 3 bases, the J end by 8 bases, with 7 bases between. In germline, CDR1 is SGHAT, CDR2 FQNNGV. Written as DNA, the CDR3 is TGTGCCAGCAGCTTTGGACGAGGCTACACCTTC. Protein: CASSFGRGYTF.

The rearrangement links TRBV19 to TRBJ1-6; D is uncertain. CDR1 and CDR2 (germline): LNHDA, SQIVND (reference sequence). Trimming removed 4 bases at V and 3 bases at J, with 7 bases between. This CDR3 spans 14 amino acids. CDR3 nucleotide sequence: TGTGCCAGTAGTACCGACATCTATAATTCACCCCTCCACTTT. Protein product: CASSTDIYNSPLHF.

V and J are TRBV7-9 and TRBJ1-3, with D possibly being TRBD1 (6 bases). CDR1 is SEHNR, CDR2 FQNEAQ, per germline (reference sequence). The CDR3 consists of 15 residues. Trimming shortened V by 1 base and J by 3 bases, and 10 bases separated the two germline ends. CDR3 sequence (DNA): TGTGCCAGCAGCTTAGTGGCAGGGGTTGGAAACACCATATATTTT. Translation: CASSLVAGVGNTIYF.

Notes on this clonotype: This may arise from a read error, as a much more abundant clone is one base away. V and J are TRBV7-9 and TRBJ1-1; 7 positions agree with TRBD1. The length of the CDR3 is 14 residues. Per germline, CDR1 SEHNR and CDR2 FQNEAQ (reference sequence). This CDR3 reads CASSLQGRYTEALF. The CDR3 region has the DNA TGTGCCAGCAGCCTACAGGGGCGGTACACTGAAGCTCTCTTT. The entire variable domain, with the rest obtained from reference TRBV7-9 and TRBJ1-1, is as follows: DTGVSQNPRHKITKRGQNVTFRCDPISEHNRLYWYRQTLGQGPEFLTYFQNEAQLEKSRLLSDRFSAERPKGSFSTLEIQRTEQGDSAMYLCASSLQGRYTEALFGQGTRLTVV.

The chain combines TRBV29-1 with TRBJ2-1; D gene uncertain. Germline lookup yields CDR1 SQVTM and CDR2 ANQGSEA. V lost 3 bases, J lost 7 bases, and 7 bases lay in between. The CDR3 contains 11 residues. The CDR3 reads CSVDSRNEQFF. CDR3 nucleotides: TGCAGCGTTGATTCCAGAAATGAGCAGTTCTTC.

This chain joins TRBV29-1 and TRBJ1-1, with no clear D. Looked up from germline, CDR1 is SQVTM and CDR2 is ANQGSEA. This CDR3 contains 12 residues. The V and J ends lost 3 bases and 4 bases respectively, with 9 bases between them. Here the CDR3 DNA reads TGCAGCGTTGATATCTCGGGCACTGAAGCTTTCTTT. Its protein is CSVDISGTEAFF.

On this clonotype: The junction does not match germline at one end; this may be a read error. The chain joins TRBV2 to TRBJ1-2; tentative D call: TRBD1 (5 bases). This CDR3 has 13 amino acids. CDR1 is SNHLY and CDR2 is FYNNEI in the germline V gene. In nucleotides, the CDR3 is TGTGCCAGCAGAGAAGAGGGACGTAAAGGCTACACCTTC. Amino acid sequence: CASREEGRKGYTF.

The chain joins TRBV20-1 to TRBJ1-2; D perhaps matches TRBD1 (5 bases). Germline V gives CDR1 DFQATT, CDR2 SNEGSKA (reference sequence). Trimming removed 0 bases at V and 7 bases at J, with 18 bases between. This CDR3 is built from 15 residues. For the CDR3, the DNA is TGCAGTGCTAGAGATATTCTAGGGCCAGGGAGTGGCTACACCTTC. Its protein is CSARDILGPGSGYTF.

This chain joins TRBV5-5 and TRBJ1-3; the match to TRBD1 covers 8 bases. This CDR3 contains 15 residues. Germline V CDR1 and CDR2: SGHKS, YYEKEE (reference sequence). Losses at the gene ends were 7 bases for V and 1 base for J; bases not matched to a gene: 7. CDR3 sequence reads: CASGRDRMSGNTIYF. As DNA, the CDR3 is TGTGCCAGCGGACGGGACAGGATGTCTGGAAACACCATATATTTT.

The V and J genes are TRBV19 and TRBJ2-2; D not resolved. Trimming stripped 4 bases from V and 4 bases from J, with 10 bases between. The length of the CDR3 is 14 residues. Germline-derived CDR1 and CDR2 are LNHDA and SQIVND (reference sequence). The CDR3 sequence is CASSRTLSTGELFF. The CDR3 DNA sequence: TGTGCCAGTAGTAGGACCCTAAGCACCGGGGAGCTGTTTTTT. The full variable domain, its missing parts supplied by reference TRBV19 and TRBJ2-2, is DGGITQSPKYLFRKEGQNVTLSCEQNLNHDAMYWYRQDPGQGLRLIYYSQIVNDFQKGDIAEGYSVSREKKESFPLTVTSAQKNPTAFYLCASSRTLSTGELFFGEGSRLTVL.

The count of this clonotype is one. The chain is built from TRBV12-3 or TRBV12-4 and TRBJ2-7; 9 bases match TRBD1. The CDR3 loop spans 14 amino acids. Trimming at V came to 5 bases and at J to 6 bases, leaving 8 bases not matched to a gene. The CDR3 nucleotides are TGTGCCAGCAGTCTCGGGACAGGGAGAAGCGAGCAGTACTTC. Protein product: CASSLGTGRSEQYF.

This clonotype came up many times. The chain links TRBV7-6 to TRBJ1-4, with D perhaps matching TRBD1 (6 bases). The CDR3 is made up of 16 amino acids. Trimming cost V 3 bases and J 2 bases, with 13 bases left between them. Germline V CDR1 and CDR2: SGHVS, FNYEAQ. The CDR3 loop is CASSLGHGGTNEKLFF. CDR3 coding DNA: TGTGCCAGCAGCTTGGGCCATGGGGGCACTAATGAAAAACTGTTTTTT.